Below, 2 T cell receptor beta chains from the same sample are listed, as sequenced in a study of blood T cell repertoires in COVID-19. Sequencing was performed with immunoSEQ multiplex PCR; in TCRdb, only in-frame clones are kept and a portion is missing. The table shows 200,000 to 250,000 clones, with approximately 88% occurring only once. Sequences were obtained from PBMCs or T cells enriched from blood (not recorded which). These receptors originate from a woman aged 25 to 39 who had been exposed to COVID-19.

The chain combines TRBV2 with TRBJ1-5; D is possibly TRBD1 (5 bases). The CDR3 is 12 amino acids. The ends were cut back, 9 bases at V and 4 bases at J, with 10 bases in the middle. Germline V lookup: CDR1 SNHLY, CDR2 FYNNEI. The CDR3 sequence: CASWGGNQPQHF. The DNA of the CDR3 is TGTGCCAGTTGGGGGGGAAATCAGCCCCAGCATTTT.

The CDR3 coding sequence is TGTGCCAGCAGCGCGTACTTAGACAGGGGAGAGACCCAGTACTTC. Amino acid sequence: CASSAYLDRGETQYF. The chain has TRBV9 and TRBJ2-5, with TRBD1 matching over 8 bases. Germline V gene lookup returns CDR1 SGDLS and CDR2 YYNGEE. The CDR3 runs 15 residues. J was trimmed by 4 bases and V by 3 bases; bases with no gene match: 8.